The entry below describes one T cell receptor beta chain. The antigen is not known. The record originates from a study of T cells in narcolepsy. Study findings and constraints: Autoreactive HCRT-specific and TRIB2-specific clonotypes were marked in same-patient CSF-versus-blood CD4+ comparisons. Autoreactive clonotypes reportedly recurred in blood of same and different patients, not controls.

CDR1 and CDR2 from the germline V gene are SGHRS and YFSETQ. The CDR3 is 15 residues long. V lost 4 bases and J 3 bases, leaving 15 bases between the germline ends. Assay used: immunoSEQ multiplex PCR; TCRdb lists only in-frame clones, some missing. The table records about 41,000 clones, around 88% of them present only once. Sequences were obtained from CD45RA- memory CD4+ T cells from PBMCs. The genes are TRBV5-1 and TRBJ2-3; D call uncertain. This sequence was found in a human donor with narcolepsy. CDR3 protein: CASSSISVQTDTQYF. The DNA for the CDR3 is TGCGCCAGCAGCAGCATAAGCGTCCAAACAGATACGCAGTATTTT.